This is a list of T cell receptor beta chains from one sample in a study of blood T cell repertoires in COVID-19. The protocol was immunoSEQ multiplex PCR, while the TCRdb copy is restricted to in-frame clones and leaves out a portion. This table has about 210,000 clones, 82% appearing once. The sequencing sample was made of peripheral blood. These TCRs come from a woman aged 70 to 79 with COVID-19, enrolled during active disease. Each CDR3 is given with its conserved first and last residue. A D gene is named only where the DNA matches it firmly. The size field is filled for only some rows; it gives once, few, many or a size class.

j_call cdr3_length clone_size d_call v_call cdr3_nt cdr3_aa
TRBJ1-2 14 . . TRBV21-1 TGTGCCAGCACCAAATTCGGGCAGGGGGACGGCTACACCTTC CASTKFGQGDGYTF
TRBJ2-5 14 . TRBD1 TRBV9 TGTGCCAGCAGCCCAGGGACAGCAATAAAGACCCAGTACTTC CASSPGTAIKTQYF
TRBJ2-1 14 . . TRBV27 TGTGCCAGCAGTTCCCTTCGTTTAGTTAATGAGCAGTTCTTC CASSSLRLVNEQFF
TRBJ1-3 14 . . TRBV6-5 TGTGCCAGCAGTTATAGAGGGACTGGAAACACCATATATTTT CASSYRGTGNTIYF
TRBJ2-1 15 . . TRBV18 TGTGCCAGCTCACCACAGGGGTTCTCCTACAATGAGCAGTTCTTC CASSPQGFSYNEQFF
TRBJ1-1 14 . . TRBV6-6 TGTGCCAGCAGTTACGGCAGGGCTAAGACTGAAGCTTTCTTT CASSYGRAKTEAFF
TRBJ2-7 16 . TRBD2 TRBV5-4 TGTGCCAGCAGCACGGGACTAGCGGGAGCCCCCTACGAGCAGTACTTC CASSTGLAGAPYEQYF
TRBJ2-1 16 . TRBD2 TRBV19 TGTGCCAGTAGTATAGGTAATAGCGGGAGAAAAGGTGAGCAGTTCTTC CASSIGNSGRKGEQFF
TRBJ1-2 15 few TRBD1 TRBV19 TGTGCCAGCCGGGATACGGACAGGGTTTTTGCTGGCTACACCTTC CASRDTDRVFAGYTF
TRBJ2-1 17 . TRBD2 TRBV7-9 TGTGCCAGCACAACTCTAGCGGGAGGGATGTTTAGTAATGAGCAGTTCTTC CASTTLAGGMFSNEQFF
TRBJ1-2 19 . TRBD1 TRBV29-1 TGCAGCGTTGAAGCAGACTCGGGACAGGGGAAGGAACTTCACTATGGCTACACCTTC CSVEADSGQGKELHYGYTF
TRBJ1-1 14 . . TRBV11-2 TGTGCCAGCAGCGCAGGGACTGGGCCCACTGAAGCTTTCTTT CASSAGTGPTEAFF
TRBJ1-5 14 . . TRBV2 TGTGCCAGCAGTCAGGGGTCGAGCAATCAGCCCCAGCATTTT CASSQGSSNQPQHF
TRBJ2-5 18 . TRBD2 TRBV9 TGTGCCAGCAGCGTAGCCGGGACTAGCGGGAGGAAATCGGAGACCCAGTACTTC CASSVAGTSGRKSETQYF
TRBJ2-1 16 . TRBD2 TRBV7-2 TGTGCCAGCAGCCAAGGGACTAGCGGGACTTTTAATGAGCAGTTCTTC CASSQGTSGTFNEQFF
TRBJ1-1 16 . TRBD1 TRBV5-1 TGCGCCAGCAGCTTGTCCCCGACAGGGGGCTTCACTGAAGCTTTCTTT CASSLSPTGGFTEAFF
TRBJ1-2 13 . . TRBV19 TGTGCCAGTAGTATCCGACAGGTTCCTGGCTACACCTTC CASSIRQVPGYTF
TRBJ2-1 16 . TRBD2 TRBV7-3 TGTGCCAGCAGCTTCCGGACTAGCGGGAGAATCAATGAGCAGTTCTTC CASSFRTSGRINEQFF